These 15 T cell receptor beta chains share one sample of origin, sequenced in a study of T cell changes during pregnancy in multiple sclerosis (dated by TCRdb to about 2019). The protocol used for the library was the immunoSEQ multiplex PCR assay. The clones in this table, taken by TCRdb from immuneACCESS, are in-frame only. Not every clone is retained; where verified, under half of the shortfall comes from an unresolved V gene, and the cause of the rest is unknown. This sample has fewer than 80,000 clones in its table, and around 92% of those were observed once. The top ten clonotypes cover under 2% of the sample. The input for sequencing was peripheral blood, taken in the third trimester of pregnancy. The receptor set was obtained from a female donor in good health, enrolled as a control in a pregnancy study.

The chain combines TRBV7-9 with TRBJ1-3, with a weak D call TRBD1 (5 bases). This CDR3 has 14 amino acids. V was trimmed by 2 bases and J by 4 bases, leaving 9 bases between them. CDR1 and CDR2 from the germline V gene are SEHNR and FQNEAQ (reference sequence). The CDR3 DNA follows: TGTGCCAGCAGCTTATTACAGGTCGGAAACACCATATATTTT. This sequence encodes CASSLLQVGNTIYF.

The gene calls are TRBV6-6 and TRBJ1-1; a possible D gene is TRBD1 (6 bases). This CDR3 is built from 15 residues. Trimming shortened V by 2 bases and J by 6 bases, and 16 bases separated the two germline ends. Germline V gene lookup returns CDR1 MNHNY and CDR2 SVGAGI (reference sequence). The chain's CDR3 is CASSYPWPGAAEAFF. CDR3 DNA sequence: TGTGCCAGCAGTTACCCCTGGCCAGGGGCTGCTGAAGCTTTCTTT.

J is TRBJ2-1 and V is TRBV29-1, with 16 bases aligning to TRBD2. This CDR3 is 18 amino acids long. The ends lost 4 bases at V and 8 bases at J; junction bases unmatched: 14. Per germline, CDR1 SQVTM and CDR2 ANQGSEA. This chain's CDR3 is CSVVLGTSGGAGADEQFF. CDR3 DNA: TGCAGCGTTGTCCTTGGGACTAGCGGGGGGGCGGGGGCCGATGAGCAGTTCTTC.

This clone was seen just once. The chain recombines TRBV7-8 with TRBJ1-2, with D possibly being TRBD1 (6 bases). With 1 base removed from V and 4 bases from J, the gap between germline ends came to 7 bases. The CDR3 covers 13 residues. Germline loops: CDR1 SGHVS, CDR2 FQNEAQ. The CDR3 DNA sequence: TGTGCCAGCAGCTTAGACAGGGTCTATGGCTACACCTTC. Protein product: CASSLDRVYGYTF.

The V and J genes are TRBV9 and TRBJ2-1; D not certain. The germline gives CDR1 SGDLS, CDR2 YYNGEE. The CDR3 has 16 residues. V was shortened by 4 bases and J by 0 bases, with 14 bases between the two germline ends. The CDR3 region is CASSPRVRSSYNEQFF. Written as DNA, the CDR3 is TGTGCCAGCAGCCCCCGGGTCCGAAGCTCCTACAATGAGCAGTTCTTC.

The gene calls are TRBV29-1 and TRBJ2-7, with D possibly matching TRBD1 (6 bases). The germline CDR1 and CDR2 sequences are SQVTM and ANQGSEA. V was trimmed by 7 bases and J by 3 bases, leaving 22 bases between them. CDR3 length equals 15 residues. CDR3 DNA: TGCAGCGCTGCCGGCGTAGAAACAGGGATCTACGAGCAGTACTTC. Residues: CSAAGVETGIYEQYF.

This rearrangement joins TRBV18 to TRBJ2-5; the D gene is possibly TRBD2 (6 bases). V was trimmed by 5 bases and J by 3 bases, leaving 10 bases between them. Germline assignment: CDR1 KGHSH and CDR2 LQKENI. The CDR3 runs 13 residues. The CDR3 sequence is CASSAGLKETQYF. The CDR3 DNA reads as TGTGCCAGCTCAGCGGGGCTAAAAGAGACCCAGTACTTC.

The CDR3 protein is CASSVRAGNSPLHF. The CDR3 coding sequence is TGTGCCAGCAGCGTGCGGGCGGGGAATTCACCCCTCCACTTT. The chain carries TRBV9 and TRBJ1-6; D gene uncertain. This CDR3 is built from 14 residues. Germline CDR1 reads SGDLS; CDR2 reads YYNGEE. The germline V and J ends were trimmed by 2 bases and 7 bases, with 10 bases remaining between them.

This clone occurred a few times. V is TRBV6-6 and J is TRBJ2-7; 8 positions match TRBD2. The CDR3 is made up of 16 amino acids. The J segment lost 5 bases and the V segment lost 6 bases, leaving 15 bases of the junction unmatched. Germline assignment: CDR1 MNHNY and CDR2 SVGAGI (reference sequence). CDR3 region: CASRTPGTRVTHEQYF. The CDR3 bases are TGTGCCAGCAGAACCCCTGGGACTAGGGTAACCCACGAGCAGTACTTC.

The gene calls are TRBV5-1 and TRBJ2-7; 10 nucleotides line up with TRBD2. CDR1 and CDR2 (germline): SGHRS, YFSETQ. Trimming took 0 bases from V and 3 from J; bases not matched to a gene: 12. There are 18 residues in the CDR3. CDR3 sequence reads: CASSLAPSGGATHYEQYF. CDR3 DNA: TGCGCCAGCAGCTTGGCCCCTAGCGGGGGCGCTACCCACTACGAGCAGTACTTC.

This sequence joins TRBV5-6 and TRBJ2-7, with TRBD1 identical over 12 bases. The CDR3 runs to 15 residues. The V segment lost 5 bases and the J segment 3 bases; nucleotides outside the gene matches: 6. Per germline, CDR1 SGHDT and CDR2 YYEEEE. This CDR3 reads CASSPGTGGFYEQYF. CDR3 DNA: TGTGCCAGCAGTCCCGGGACAGGGGGCTTCTACGAGCAGTACTTC. Full variable domain (missing parts from reference TRBV5-6 and TRBJ2-7): DAGVTQSPTHLIKTRGQQVTLRCSPKSGHDTVSWYQQALGQGPQFIFQYYEEEERQRGNFPDRFSGHQFPNYSSELNVNALLLGDSALYLCASSPGTGGFYEQYFGPGTRLTVT.

V gene TRBV10-1 combines with J gene TRBJ2-1; 12 positions agree with TRBD2. This CDR3 has 18 amino acids. J lost 7 bases, V lost 3 bases, and 13 bases had no gene match. CDR1 WNHNN and CDR2 SYGVQD come from the germline V gene (reference sequence). CDR3: CASSERRLAGGQGNEQFF. In nucleotides, the CDR3 is TGCGCCAGCAGTGAAAGGCGCCTAGCGGGGGGGCAGGGGAATGAGCAGTTCTTC.

The CDR3 DNA reads as TGTGCCAGCAGCCCAAGGGGGCAAGAGACCCAGTACTTC. It yields the protein CASSPRGQETQYF. The rearrangement uses TRBV7-2 and TRBJ2-5, with D perhaps matching TRBD1 (6 bases). CDR1 and CDR2 (germline): SGHTA, FQGNSA. This CDR3 has 13 residues. V gave up 5 bases and J gave up 2 bases, with 9 bases separating them.

This clone is a singleton in its sample. The rearrangement joins TRBV10-3 to TRBJ1-1, with a weak D call TRBD1 (6 bases). V was cut by 8 bases and J by 7 bases, with 23 bases left in between. Per the germline V gene, CDR1 is ENHRY and CDR2 is SYGVKD. CDR3 size: 15 residues. DNA for the CDR3: TGTGCCATCGGTATACAGGGAAAGACCGGTGTTGAAGCTTTCTTT. This translates into CAIGIQGKTGVEAFF.

This clone appeared a few times. This chain connects TRBV6-1 to TRBJ2-6, with D hard to call. The length of the CDR3 is 16 residues. Trimming cost V 0 bases and J 5 bases, with 11 bases left between them. The germline V gene has CDR1 MNHNS and CDR2 SASEGT. CDR3 in DNA: TGTGCCAGCAGTGAAGCGGCTAGGAGCTGGGCCAACGTCCTGACTTTC. Translated, it gives CASSEAARSWANVLTF.